Below, 21 T cell receptor beta chains from the same sample are listed, as sequenced in a study of monozygotic twins with inflammatory bowel disease. After re-calling the 5' RACE reads, TCRdb lists one entry per CDR3 protein, DNA absent. In total, the table holds fewer than 550,000 distinct CDR3 sequences. Sequenced material: blood. These receptors were obtained from a human donor with ulcerative colitis or Crohn's disease, or a healthy co-twin of an affected twin (not recorded which).

This chain links TRBV6-1 with TRBJ2-1; the TCRdb D gene call, TRBD2, has no DNA to confirm it. Germline-derived CDR1 and CDR2 are MNHNS and SASEGT. This CDR3 is built from 18 residues. CDR3 region: CASRLRTSGVSSYNEQFF.

The chain combines TRBV9 with TRBJ1-2. CDR3 length: 14 residues. Germline-derived CDR1 and CDR2 are SGDLS and YYNGEE. The CDR3 sequence: CASTPAFSGYGYTF.

The rearrangement uses TRBV29-1 and TRBJ1-1; without DNA, the TCRdb call of TRBD1 cannot be checked. This CDR3 comprises 14 residues. Germline V gene lookup returns CDR1 SQVTM and CDR2 ANQGSEA. The CDR3 region is CSVEPRVGDTEAFF.

V and J are TRBV7-2 and TRBJ2-3; checking the TCRdb D call of TRBD1 is not possible without DNA. The CDR3 runs to 15 residues. Germline V gene lookup returns CDR1 SGHTA and CDR2 FQGNSA. The CDR3 sequence: CASSTFGTDTDTQYF.

The chain combines TRBV20-1 with TRBJ2-1; TCRdb names TRBD2, which stays unverified in the absence of DNA. The CDR3 spans 12 residues. Per germline, CDR1 DFQATT and CDR2 SNEGSKA (reference sequence). CDR3 region: CSARGTPNEQFF.

This chain links TRBV5-1 with TRBJ2-1; the TRBD1 assignment by TCRdb is unverifiable without DNA. Germline V lookup: CDR1 SGHRS, CDR2 YFSETQ. The CDR3 consists of 13 residues. The CDR3 loop reads CASTGTAYNEQFF.

The chain has TRBV4-2 and TRBJ1-2; TCRdb names TRBD1, which stays unverified in the absence of DNA. CDR3 length: 15 residues. The germline CDR1 and CDR2 sequences are LGHNA and YNFKEQ. The CDR3 loop is CASSQGDSSGKGYTF.

V is TRBV12-3 or TRBV12-4 and J is TRBJ2-1; TCRdb proposes TRBD1, but this gene call is untestable without DNA. This CDR3 has 14 amino acids. CDR3 protein: CASSLTVAHNEQFF.

This chain links TRBV27 with TRBJ1-5. Germline CDR1 MNHEY, CDR2 SMNVEV (reference sequence). The CDR3 extends over 14 amino acids. The CDR3 region is CASSSDGSNQPQHF.

The chain recombines TRBV7-2 with TRBJ1-2. There are 14 residues in the CDR3. From germline, CDR1 is SGHTA and CDR2 FQGNSA. The CDR3 reads CASSPRDGEHGYTF. The entire variable domain, with the rest obtained from reference TRBV7-2 and TRBJ1-2, is as follows: GAGVSQSPSNKVTEKGKDVELRCDPISGHTALYWYRQSLGQGLEFLIYFQGNSAPDKSGLPSDRFSAERTGGSVSTLTIQRTQQEDSAVYLCASSPRDGEHGYTFGSGTRLTVV.

This sequence joins TRBV7-9 and TRBJ2-3; as DNA is missing, the TRBD1 call by TCRdb cannot be tested. This CDR3 is 16 amino acids long. Germline-derived CDR1 and CDR2 are SEHNR and FQNEAQ (reference sequence). The CDR3 here is CASSLAKQGPTDTQYF.

The chain combines TRBV20-1 with TRBJ1-2; with no DNA, the TCRdb D assignment of TRBD1 cannot be verified. The V gene's germline CDR1 is DFQATT and CDR2 SNEGSKA (reference sequence). There are 13 residues in the CDR3. CDR3 loop: CSAGETGTYGYTF.

J is TRBJ1-5 and V is TRBV18. In germline, CDR1 is KGHSH, CDR2 LQKENI. The CDR3 runs 17 residues. CDR3: CASSPMAGLDSNQPQHF. Based on the CDR3 plus reference TRBV18 and TRBJ1-5, the full variable domain is NAGVMQNPRHLVRRRGQEARLRCSPMKGHSHVYWYRQLPEEGLKFMVYLQKENIIDESGMPKERFSAEFPKEGPSILRIQQVVRGDSAAYFCASSPMAGLDSNQPQHFGDGTRLSIL.

V and J are TRBV21-1 and TRBJ2-6; TCRdb's D gene call, TRBD1, goes unchecked for lack of DNA. TRBV21-1 is flagged as a pseudogene. CDR3 size: 19 residues. The CDR3 is CASSKGDRLSNSGANVLTF.

V and J are TRBV7-2 and TRBJ1-5. Per germline, CDR1 SGHTA and CDR2 FQGNSA. CDR3 length: 15 amino acids. The CDR3 sequence is CASSSGGPQGQPQHF.

The genes are TRBV5-1 and TRBJ2-2; TCRdb reports TRBD2, a call that lacks DNA to check it against. The CDR3 loop spans 17 amino acids. Germline CDR1 SGHRS, CDR2 YFSETQ. Here the CDR3 reads CASSLVPGLVNTGELFF.

The chain recombines TRBV12-3 or TRBV12-4 with TRBJ2-4; the TCRdb call, TRBD1, lacks DNA for checking. The CDR3 runs to 14 residues. The CDR3 sequence: CASSRGQGLDIQYF.

The V and J genes are TRBV6-2 or TRBV6-3 and TRBJ2-2; the D call of TRBD1 rests on TCRdb alone, since no DNA is present to check it. CDR1 is MNHEY and CDR2 is SVGEGT in the germline V gene. The CDR3 extends over 16 amino acids. The CDR3 reads CASSSPTGIGTGELFF.

The CDR3 here is CASSRGPGDRTEAFF. The chain combines TRBV5-4 with TRBJ1-1; there is no DNA to check the TCRdb D call of TRBD1. Germline V gives CDR1 SGHNT, CDR2 YYREEE (reference sequence). This CDR3 region has 15 residues.

V usage is TRBV7-2 and J usage is TRBJ2-1. Germline V gene lookup returns CDR1 SGHTA and CDR2 FQGNSA. This CDR3 is built from 11 residues. CDR3 protein: CASSRWDEQFF.

The chain links TRBV5-1 to TRBJ2-3; TCRdb's D call of TRBD2 is untestable without DNA. Germline-derived CDR1 and CDR2 are SGHRS and YFSETQ. The CDR3 is 16 amino acids. The chain's CDR3 is CASSFHSGASTDTQYF. The full variable domain, completed using reference TRBV5-1 and TRBJ2-3, is KAGVTQTPRYLIKTRGQQVTLSCSPISGHRSVSWYQQTPGQGLQFLFEYFSETQRNKGNFPGRFSGRQFSNSRSEMNVSTLELGDSALYLCASSFHSGASTDTQYFGPGTRLTVL.